This T cell receptor beta chain emerged from a study of blood T cell repertoires in COVID-19. Study-wide context: Samples came from the United States, Italy and Spain, spanning acute and convalescent COVID-19. Nucleic acid was either cDNA or gDNA, and it came from T cells, B-cell-depleted T cells, or PBMCs.

The authors' processing: It was from reference gene primer amplification that nucleated cell counts were estimated. Produced via immunoSEQ multiplex PCR; TCRdb's table is partial and in-frame only. V and J calls and clone size are given by that table; D and trimming were obtained from the DNA. Of over 200,000 clones in the sample, 85% to 90% were seen once. The CDR3 totals 15 residues. Looked up from germline, CDR1 is LGHDT and CDR2 is YNNKEL (reference sequence). Losses at the gene ends were 4 bases for V and 1 base for J; bases not matched to a gene: 5. Recruited during active infection, patients (from Seattle) were subsequently followed longitudinally.

The chain recombines TRBV3-1 (or the pseudogene TRBV3-2) with TRBJ2-7; 9 nucleotides line up with TRBD2. This TCR was sampled from a man aged 25 to 40 with COVID-19, enrolled during active disease. Sequencing was performed on peripheral blood. CDR3 loop: CASSRLAALSYEQYF. The CDR3 bases are TGTGCCAGCAGCCGACTAGCGGCCCTTTCCTACGAGCAGTACTTC.